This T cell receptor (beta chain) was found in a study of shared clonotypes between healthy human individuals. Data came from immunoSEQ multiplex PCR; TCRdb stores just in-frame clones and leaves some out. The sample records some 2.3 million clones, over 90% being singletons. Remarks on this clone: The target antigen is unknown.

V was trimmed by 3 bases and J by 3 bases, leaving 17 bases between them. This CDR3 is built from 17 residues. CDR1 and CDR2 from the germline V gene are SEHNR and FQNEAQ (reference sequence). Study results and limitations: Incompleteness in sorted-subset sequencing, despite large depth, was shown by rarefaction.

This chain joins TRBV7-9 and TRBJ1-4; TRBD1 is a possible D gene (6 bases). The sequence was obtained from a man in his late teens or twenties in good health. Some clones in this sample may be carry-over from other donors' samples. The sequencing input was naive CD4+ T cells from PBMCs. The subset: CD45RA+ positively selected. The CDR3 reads CASSFSGARPANEKLFF. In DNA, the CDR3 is TGTGCCAGCAGCTTTTCAGGGGCCCGACCGGCTAATGAAAAACTGTTTTTT.